The rows below give T cell receptor beta chains drawn from one sample of a study of T cells after posttransplantation cyclophosphamide. Assay: immunoSEQ multiplex PCR; the TCRdb copy retains only in-frame clones and omits some. This sample carries approximately 7,500 clones, none of them present only once. Sequencing was performed on PBMCs, taken approximately 3 months after allogeneic stem cell transplant with posttransplant cyclophosphamide. The source of these receptors is a female patient aged 60 or older who received an allogeneic stem cell transplant from an unrelated donor, was CMV-positive, and had acute GVHD only. Some of the T cells might come from the graft donor. Both conserved end residues are trimmed from each CDR3. D genes are given only for firm matches.

v_call: TRBV7-3
j_call: TRBJ2-5
cdr3_length: 12
d_call: NA
cdr3_aa: ASSPDRWQETQY

v_call: TRBV2
j_call: TRBJ1-6
cdr3_length: 12
d_call: TRBD1
cdr3_aa: ASSADRWSRPLH

v_call: TRBV5-6
j_call: TRBJ2-3
cdr3_length: 15
d_call: TRBD1
cdr3_aa: ASSLEGDRGITDTQY

v_call: TRBV28
j_call: TRBJ1-2
cdr3_length: 11
d_call: TRBD1
cdr3_aa: ASRPGQGRGYT

v_call: TRBV5-1
j_call: TRBJ2-7
cdr3_length: 12
d_call: TRBD1
cdr3_aa: ASSSTGTSWEQY

v_call: TRBV18
j_call: TRBJ1-1
cdr3_length: 15
d_call: NA
cdr3_aa: ASSPGVGAGVYTEAF

v_call: TRBV7-9
j_call: TRBJ2-1
cdr3_length: 15
d_call: TRBD2
cdr3_aa: ASSLLSSGRALGEQF

v_call: TRBV6-6
j_call: TRBJ2-7
cdr3_length: 13
d_call: NA
cdr3_aa: ASSPETGRVYEQY

v_call: TRBV5-5
j_call: TRBJ1-5
cdr3_length: 16
d_call: NA
cdr3_aa: ASSLRDGWQGTNQPQH

v_call: TRBV28
j_call: TRBJ1-4
cdr3_length: 15
d_call: NA
cdr3_aa: ASSQVGQGQVDEKLF

v_call: TRBV6-5
j_call: TRBJ1-2
cdr3_length: 12
d_call: NA
cdr3_aa: ASSATQVYYGYT